The 12 T cell receptor beta chains given below trace back to one sample, sequenced in a study of blood T cell repertoires in COVID-19. This table comes from immunoSEQ multiplex PCR, and its TCRdb copy is limited to in-frame clones, with some not included. The table shows approximately 220,000 clones, with 80% occurring only once. Sequencing was carried out using PBMCs or T cells enriched from blood (not recorded which). All receptors derive from a woman in her forties with acute COVID-19.

The V gene is TRBV5-4, the J gene TRBJ2-5; 7 nucleotides line up with TRBD1. This CDR3 has 13 amino acids. The V and J ends lost 3 bases and 9 bases, in that order; junction bases with no gene match: 8. Germline V gives CDR1 SGHNT, CDR2 YYREEE (reference sequence). CDR3 amino acids: CASSSWTGRAQYF. CDR3 bases: TGTGCCAGCAGCTCCTGGACAGGCAGGGCCCAGTACTTC.

The chain joins TRBV3-1 (or the pseudogene TRBV3-2) to TRBJ2-1, with 8 bases identical to TRBD2. Germline values: CDR1 LGHDT, CDR2 YNNKEL (reference sequence). The CDR3 covers 15 residues. V dropped 5 bases and J dropped 3; count of bases not matched to a gene: 6. The DNA for the CDR3 is TGTGCCAGCAGCTCGGGACTAGTCATCTACAATGAGCAGTTCTTC. It codes for CASSSGLVIYNEQFF.

The rearrangement uses TRBV30 and TRBJ1-4; tentatively, D is TRBD1 (6 bases). V was clipped by 1 base and J by 7 bases, with 13 bases between them. CDR3 length: 14 residues. Germline values: CDR1 GTSNPN, CDR2 SVGIG (reference sequence). The CDR3 nucleotides read TGTGCCTGGAGTGGAGGGGGGGGAGGTGAAAAACTGTTTTTT. Its translation: CAWSGGGGGEKLFF. Full variable domain (remainder filled in from reference TRBV30 and TRBJ1-4): SQTIHQWPATLVQPVGSPLSLECTVEGTSNPNLYWYRQAAGRGLQLLFYSVGIGQISSEVPQNLSASRPQDRQFILSSKKLLLSDSGFYLCAWSGGGGGEKLFFGSGTQLSVL.

This chain links TRBV5-5 with TRBJ2-1; 11 nucleotides align to TRBD2. The trim removed 1 base at V and 9 bases at J, leaving 6 bases unmatched. From germline, CDR1 is SGHKS and CDR2 YYEKEE (reference sequence). CDR3 length: 15 residues. The CDR3 loop reads CASSLTSGSLVEQFF. In nucleotides, the CDR3 is TGTGCCAGCAGCTTGACTAGCGGGAGCTTGGTTGAGCAGTTCTTC.

This sequence joins TRBV18 and TRBJ1-1; possibly TRBD1 for D (6 bases). The CDR3 has 14 amino acids. Germline CDR1 and CDR2: KGHSH and LQKENI. With 0 bases removed from V and 4 bases from J, the gap between germline ends came to 9 bases. CDR3 nucleotide sequence: TGTGCCAGCTCACCACCCACAGGGACCACTGAAGCTTTCTTT. Its translation: CASSPPTGTTEAFF.

The CDR3 DNA is TGTGCCAGCAGGGAGCAGGGGACCACTGAAGCTTTCTTT. This gives the protein CASREQGTTEAFF. This chain connects TRBV25-1 to TRBJ1-1, with a tentative D call TRBD1 (6 bases). CDR1 MGHDK and CDR2 SYGVNS come from the germline V gene. The CDR3 runs to 13 residues. V gave up 6 bases and J gave up 4 bases, with 12 bases separating them.

J is TRBJ2-5 and V is TRBV30; 8 bases match TRBD1. Germline values: CDR1 GTSNPN, CDR2 SVGIG (reference sequence). There are 13 residues in the CDR3. The J segment lost 6 bases and the V segment lost 8 bases, leaving 11 bases of the junction unmatched. CDR3: CAVLTGELKTQYF. The CDR3 DNA reads as TGTGCCGTATTGACAGGGGAACTGAAGACCCAGTACTTC. The complete variable domain, with remaining parts taken from reference TRBV30 and TRBJ2-5, reads SQTIHQWPATLVQPVGSPLSLECTVEGTSNPNLYWYRQAAGRGLQLLFYSVGIGQISSEVPQNLSASRPQDRQFILSSKKLLLSDSGFYLCAVLTGELKTQYFGPGTRLLVL.

The CDR3 region is CASSLLAGGLPPYEQYF. CDR3 in DNA: TGTGCCAGCAGTCTGCTAGCGGGAGGGCTCCCCCCCTACGAGCAGTACTTC. The chain has TRBV6-6 and TRBJ2-7, with TRBD2 matching over 12 bases. Germline CDR1 MNHNY, CDR2 SVGAGI (reference sequence). Trimming removed 5 bases from V and 2 bases from J; junction bases left unmatched: 10. The CDR3 totals 17 residues.

J is TRBJ1-1 and V is TRBV7-2; D uncertain. Germline CDR1 reads SGHTA; CDR2 reads FQGNSA. The CDR3 covers 15 residues. Trimming took 4 bases from V and 5 from J, leaving 17 bases between them. The CDR3 protein is CASSSDTYTGTEAFF. The CDR3, as DNA: TGTGCCAGCAGCTCCGATACTTACACGGGAACTGAAGCTTTCTTT. Full variable domain (outside the CDR3, taken from reference TRBV7-2 and TRBJ1-1): GAGVSQSPSNKVTEKGKDVELRCDPISGHTALYWYRQSLGQGLEFLIYFQGNSAPDKSGLPSDRFSAERTGGSVSTLTIQRTQQEDSAVYLCASSSDTYTGTEAFFGQGTRLTVV.

This clone occurred a few times. The V gene is TRBV19, the J gene TRBJ1-2; D gene unclear. CDR3 length: 13 residues. CDR1 LNHDA and CDR2 SQIVND come from the germline V gene (reference sequence). Deletions cut 5 bases from V and 5 bases from J, with 12 bases between. DNA for the CDR3: TGTGCCAGTAGTTTACCAGGAGGTTATGGCTACACCTTC. Protein sequence: CASSLPGGYGYTF.

This sequence joins TRBV30 and TRBJ1-2; D may be TRBD1 (6 bases). CDR1 is GTSNPN and CDR2 is SVGIG in the germline V gene (reference sequence). This CDR3 is built from 16 residues. The V end lost 5 bases, the J end lost 8 bases, and 27 bases lay between the germline ends. The CDR3 reads CAWSPGGGRPSSGYTF. The CDR3 DNA reads as TGTGCCTGGTCTCCGGGGGGGGGCCGCCCGTCCTCGGGCTACACCTTC.

The chain links TRBV28 to TRBJ1-1; D is unresolved. V lost 7 bases to trimming and J lost 1 base, with 7 bases between them. Per germline, CDR1 MDHEN and CDR2 SYDVKM. The CDR3 is 12 amino acids. CDR3 protein: CASTEANTEAFF. DNA for the CDR3: TGTGCCAGCACCGAGGCGAACACTGAAGCTTTCTTT.